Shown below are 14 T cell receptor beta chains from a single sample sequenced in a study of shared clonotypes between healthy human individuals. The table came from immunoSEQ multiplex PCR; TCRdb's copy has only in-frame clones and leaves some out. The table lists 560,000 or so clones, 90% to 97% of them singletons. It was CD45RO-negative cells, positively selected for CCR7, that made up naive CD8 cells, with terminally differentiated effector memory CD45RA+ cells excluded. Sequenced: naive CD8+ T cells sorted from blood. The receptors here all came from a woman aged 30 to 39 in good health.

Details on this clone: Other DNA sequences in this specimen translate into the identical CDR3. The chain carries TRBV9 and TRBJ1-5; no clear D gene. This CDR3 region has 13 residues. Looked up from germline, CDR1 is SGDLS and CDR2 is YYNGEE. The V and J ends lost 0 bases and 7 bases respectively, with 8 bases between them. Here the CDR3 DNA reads TGTGCCAGCAGCGTAGGGGGAGGGCAGCCCCAGCATTTT. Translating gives CASSVGGGQPQHF.

The CDR3 DNA is TGTGCCAGCGAGAGCGGGAACTACGAGCAGTACTTC. Protein: CASESGNYEQYF. The chain carries TRBV11-2 and TRBJ2-7, with 7 positions matching TRBD2. Trimming removed 8 bases from V and 3 bases from J; junction bases left unmatched: 4. The CDR3 sequence is 12 residues long. From germline, CDR1 is SGHAT and CDR2 FQNNGV.

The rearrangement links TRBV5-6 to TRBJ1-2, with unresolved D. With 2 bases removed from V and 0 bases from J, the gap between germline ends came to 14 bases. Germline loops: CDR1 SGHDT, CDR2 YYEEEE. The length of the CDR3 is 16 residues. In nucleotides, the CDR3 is TGTGCCAGCAGCTTTGAAACAGCTAGAGCTAACTATGGCTACACCTTC. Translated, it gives CASSFETARANYGYTF.

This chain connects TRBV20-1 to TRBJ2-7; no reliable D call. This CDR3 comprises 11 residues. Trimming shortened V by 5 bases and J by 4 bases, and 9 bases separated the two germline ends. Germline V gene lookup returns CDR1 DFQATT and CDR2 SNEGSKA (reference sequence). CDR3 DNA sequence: TGCAGTGCTCAGTTTCTGTACGAGCAGTACTTC. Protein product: CSAQFLYEQYF.

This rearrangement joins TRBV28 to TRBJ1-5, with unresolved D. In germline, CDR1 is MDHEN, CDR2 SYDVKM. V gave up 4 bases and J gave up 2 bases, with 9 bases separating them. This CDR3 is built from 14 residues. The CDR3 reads CASSWRVGNQPQHF. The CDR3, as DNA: TGTGCCAGCAGTTGGAGGGTGGGCAATCAGCCCCAGCATTTT.

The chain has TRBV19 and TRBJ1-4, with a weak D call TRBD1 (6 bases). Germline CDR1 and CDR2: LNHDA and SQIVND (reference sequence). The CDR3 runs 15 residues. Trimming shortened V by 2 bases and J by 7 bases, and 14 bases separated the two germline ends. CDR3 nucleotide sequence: TGTGCCAGTAGTATAATAGGGGGACTGGGTGAAAAACTGTTTTTT. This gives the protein CASSIIGGLGEKLFF.

As DNA, the CDR3 is TGCGCCAGCAGCCAAGTGGAAATCACAGGCTCTGGAAACACCATATATTTT. Translation: CASSQVEITGSGNTIYF. The rearrangement joins TRBV4-1 to TRBJ1-3, with D possibly being TRBD1 (5 bases). The CDR3 sequence is 17 residues long. Germline V CDR1 and CDR2: MGHRA, YSYEKL. Trimming removed 1 base at V and 0 bases at J, with 13 bases between.

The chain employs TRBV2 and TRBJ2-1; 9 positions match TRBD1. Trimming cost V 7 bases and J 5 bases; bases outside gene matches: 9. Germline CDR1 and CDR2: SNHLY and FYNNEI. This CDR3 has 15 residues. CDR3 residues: CASTPRDRENNEQFF. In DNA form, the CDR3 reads TGTGCCAGCACTCCCCGGGACAGGGAAAACAATGAGCAGTTCTTC.

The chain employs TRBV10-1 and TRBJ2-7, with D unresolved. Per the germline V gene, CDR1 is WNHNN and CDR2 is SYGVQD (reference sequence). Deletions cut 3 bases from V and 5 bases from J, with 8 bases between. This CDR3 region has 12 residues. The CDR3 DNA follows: TGCGCCAGCAGTGACGAAGGGAACGAGCAGTACTTC. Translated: CASSDEGNEQYF.

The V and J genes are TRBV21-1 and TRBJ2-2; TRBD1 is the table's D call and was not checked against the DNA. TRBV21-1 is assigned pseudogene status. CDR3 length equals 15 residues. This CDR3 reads CASSKAQGNTGELFF. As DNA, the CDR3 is TGTGCCAGCAGCAAAGCGCAGGGGAACACCGGGGAGCTGTTTTTT.

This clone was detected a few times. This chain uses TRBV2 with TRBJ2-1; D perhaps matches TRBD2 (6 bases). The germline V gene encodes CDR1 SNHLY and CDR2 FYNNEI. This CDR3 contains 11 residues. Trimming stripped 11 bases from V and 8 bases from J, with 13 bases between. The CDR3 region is CAAGPSYEQFF. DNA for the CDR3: TGTGCCGCGGGGCCTAGCTATGAGCAGTTCTTC.

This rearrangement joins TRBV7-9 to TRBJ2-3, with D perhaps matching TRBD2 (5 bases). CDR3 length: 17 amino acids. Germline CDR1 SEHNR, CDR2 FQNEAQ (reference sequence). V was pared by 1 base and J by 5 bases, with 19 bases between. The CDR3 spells CASSLVPRVAREDTQYF. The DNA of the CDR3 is TGTGCCAGCAGCTTAGTGCCTAGGGTGGCGAGGGAAGATACGCAGTATTTT.

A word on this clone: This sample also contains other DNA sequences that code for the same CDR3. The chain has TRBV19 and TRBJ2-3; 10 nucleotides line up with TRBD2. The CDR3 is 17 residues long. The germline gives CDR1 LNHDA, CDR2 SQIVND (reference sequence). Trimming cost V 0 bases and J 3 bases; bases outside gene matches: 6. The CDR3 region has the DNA TGTGCCAGTAGTATAGATTTAGCTAGCGGGAGTACAGATACGCAGTATTTT. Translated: CASSIDLASGSTDTQYF.

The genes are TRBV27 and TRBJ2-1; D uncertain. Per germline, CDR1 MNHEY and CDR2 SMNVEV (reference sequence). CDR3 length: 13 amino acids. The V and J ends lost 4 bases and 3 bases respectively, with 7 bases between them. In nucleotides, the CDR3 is TGTGCCAGCAGTTACCCCGGCTACAATGAGCAGTTCTTC. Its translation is CASSYPGYNEQFF.